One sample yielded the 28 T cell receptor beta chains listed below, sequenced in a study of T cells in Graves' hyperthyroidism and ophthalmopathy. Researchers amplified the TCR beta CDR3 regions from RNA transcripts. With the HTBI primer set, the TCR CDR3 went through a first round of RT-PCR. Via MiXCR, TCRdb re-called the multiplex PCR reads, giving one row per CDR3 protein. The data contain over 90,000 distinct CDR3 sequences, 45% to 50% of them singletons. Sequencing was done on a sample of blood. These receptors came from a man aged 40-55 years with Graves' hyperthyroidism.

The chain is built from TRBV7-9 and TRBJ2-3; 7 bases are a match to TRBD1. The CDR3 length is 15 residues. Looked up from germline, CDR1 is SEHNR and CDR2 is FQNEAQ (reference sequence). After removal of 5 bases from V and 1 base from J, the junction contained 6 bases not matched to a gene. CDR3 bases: TGTGCCAGCAGCCTTGGGACAGAAGGCACAGATACGCAGTATTTT. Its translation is CASSLGTEGTDTQYF. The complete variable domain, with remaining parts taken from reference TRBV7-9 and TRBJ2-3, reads DTGVSQNPRHKITKRGQNVTFRCDPISEHNRLYWYRQTLGQGPEFLTYFQNEAQLEKSRLLSDRFSAERPKGSFSTLEIQRTEQGDSAMYLCASSLGTEGTDTQYFGPGTRLTVL.

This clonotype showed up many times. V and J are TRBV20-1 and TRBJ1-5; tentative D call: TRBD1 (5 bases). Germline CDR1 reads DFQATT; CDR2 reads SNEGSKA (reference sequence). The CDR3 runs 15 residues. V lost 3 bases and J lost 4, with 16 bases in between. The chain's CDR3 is CSASGGRGGNQPQHF. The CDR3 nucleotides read TGCAGTGCTAGCGGCGGGAGGGGTGGAAATCAGCCCCAGCATTTT.

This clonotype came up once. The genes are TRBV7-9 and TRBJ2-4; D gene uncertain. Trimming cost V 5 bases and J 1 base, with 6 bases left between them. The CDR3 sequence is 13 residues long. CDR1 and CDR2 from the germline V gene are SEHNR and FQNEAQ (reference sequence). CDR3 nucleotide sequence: TGTGCCAGCAGCCCTGACGCCAAAAACATTCAGTACTTC. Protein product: CASSPDAKNIQYF.

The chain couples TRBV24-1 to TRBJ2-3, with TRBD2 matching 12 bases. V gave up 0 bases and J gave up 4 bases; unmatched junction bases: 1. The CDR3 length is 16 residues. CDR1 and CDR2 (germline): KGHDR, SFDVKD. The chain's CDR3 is CATSDLTSGGSDTQYF. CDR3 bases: TGTGCCACCAGTGATTTGACTAGCGGGGGGTCAGATACGCAGTATTTT.

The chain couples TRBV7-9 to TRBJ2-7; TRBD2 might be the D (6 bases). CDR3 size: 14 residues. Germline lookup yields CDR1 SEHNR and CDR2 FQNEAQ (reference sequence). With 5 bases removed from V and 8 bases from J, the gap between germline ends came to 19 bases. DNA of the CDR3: TGTGCCAGCAGCCTTACAGGAGGGCTAGCCCAGCAGTACTTC. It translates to CASSLTGGLAQQYF.

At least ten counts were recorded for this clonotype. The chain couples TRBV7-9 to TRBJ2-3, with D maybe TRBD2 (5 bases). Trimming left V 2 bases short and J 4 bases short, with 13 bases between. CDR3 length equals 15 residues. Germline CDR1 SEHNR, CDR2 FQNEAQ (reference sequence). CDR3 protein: CASSLSESGADTQYF. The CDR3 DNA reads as TGTGCCAGCAGCTTATCGGAGAGCGGCGCAGATACGCAGTATTTT.

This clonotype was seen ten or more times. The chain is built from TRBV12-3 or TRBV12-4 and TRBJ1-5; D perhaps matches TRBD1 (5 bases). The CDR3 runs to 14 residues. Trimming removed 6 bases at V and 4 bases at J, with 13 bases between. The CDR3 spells CASSPPGRNQPQHF. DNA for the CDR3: TGTGCCAGCAGCCCCCCGGGACGAAATCAGCCCCAGCATTTT.

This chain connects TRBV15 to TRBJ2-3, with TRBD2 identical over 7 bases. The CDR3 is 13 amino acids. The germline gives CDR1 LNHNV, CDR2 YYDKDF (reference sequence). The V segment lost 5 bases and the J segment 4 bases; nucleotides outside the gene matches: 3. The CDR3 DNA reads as TGTGCCACCAGCCGGGACTATCCAGATACGCAGTATTTT. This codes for CATSRDYPDTQYF.

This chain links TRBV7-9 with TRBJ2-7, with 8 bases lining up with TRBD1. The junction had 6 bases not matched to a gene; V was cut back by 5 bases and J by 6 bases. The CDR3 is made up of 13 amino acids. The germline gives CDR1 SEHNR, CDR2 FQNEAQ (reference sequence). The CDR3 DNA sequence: TGTGCCAGCAGCGGCACCGACAGGGGCGAGCAGTACTTC. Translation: CASSGTDRGEQYF.

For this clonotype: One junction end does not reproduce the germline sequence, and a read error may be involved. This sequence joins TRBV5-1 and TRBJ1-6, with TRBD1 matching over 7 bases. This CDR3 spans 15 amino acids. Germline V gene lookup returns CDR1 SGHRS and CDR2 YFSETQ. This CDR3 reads CANSAPGDSPSPLHF. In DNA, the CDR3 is TGCGCCAACAGCGCCCCCGGGGACAGTCCCTCACCCCTCCACTTT.

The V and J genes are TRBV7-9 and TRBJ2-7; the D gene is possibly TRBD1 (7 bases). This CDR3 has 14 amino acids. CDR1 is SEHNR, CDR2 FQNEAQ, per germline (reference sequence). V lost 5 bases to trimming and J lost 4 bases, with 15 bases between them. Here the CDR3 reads CASSLGAGGYEQYF. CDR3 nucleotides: TGTGCCAGCAGCCTAGGGGCAGGGGGGTACGAGCAGTACTTC.

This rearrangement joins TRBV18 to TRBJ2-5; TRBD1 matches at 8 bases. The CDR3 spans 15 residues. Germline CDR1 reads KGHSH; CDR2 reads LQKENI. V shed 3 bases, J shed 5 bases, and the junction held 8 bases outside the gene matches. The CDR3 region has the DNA TGTGCCAGCTCACCGGACAGGGTCGGATCGGAGACCCAGTACTTC. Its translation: CASSPDRVGSETQYF.

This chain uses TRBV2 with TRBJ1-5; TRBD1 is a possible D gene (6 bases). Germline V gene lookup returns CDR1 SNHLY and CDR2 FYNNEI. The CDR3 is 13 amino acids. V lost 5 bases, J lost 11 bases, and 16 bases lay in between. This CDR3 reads CASSRDNQETQHF. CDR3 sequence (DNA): TGTGCCAGCAGTCGGGACAATCAAGAGACCCAGCATTTT. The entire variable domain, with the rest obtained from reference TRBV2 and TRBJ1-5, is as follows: EPEVTQTPSHQVTQMGQEVILRCVPISNHLYFYWYRQILGQKVEFLVSFYNNEISEKSEIFDDQFSVERPDGSNFTLKIRSTKLEDSAMYFCASSRDNQETQHFGDGTRLSIL.

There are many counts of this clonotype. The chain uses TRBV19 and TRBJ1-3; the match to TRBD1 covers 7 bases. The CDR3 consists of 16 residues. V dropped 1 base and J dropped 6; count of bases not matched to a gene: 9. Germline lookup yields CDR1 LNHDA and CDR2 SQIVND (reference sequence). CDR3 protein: CASSIVPTGRPNTIYF. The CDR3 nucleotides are TGTGCCAGTAGTATAGTCCCGACAGGGCGGCCAAACACCATATATTTT.

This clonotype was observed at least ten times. CDR3 sequence: CASRRQGAQVTEAFF. The CDR3 DNA reads TGTGCCAGTCGCAGACAGGGGGCGCAGGTCACTGAAGCTTTCTTT. The genes are TRBV19 and TRBJ1-1; 10 bases match TRBD1. In germline, CDR1 is LNHDA, CDR2 SQIVND (reference sequence). With V trimmed by 8 bases and J by 4 bases, 10 bases remained unmatched. The CDR3 extends over 15 amino acids.

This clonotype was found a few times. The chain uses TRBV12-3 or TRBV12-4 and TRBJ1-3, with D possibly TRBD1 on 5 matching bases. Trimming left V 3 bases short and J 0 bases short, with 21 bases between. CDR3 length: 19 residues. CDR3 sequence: CASSFHEGGTGDSGNTIYF. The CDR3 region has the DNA TGTGCCAGCAGTTTTCATGAGGGCGGGACTGGAGACTCTGGAAACACCATATATTTT.

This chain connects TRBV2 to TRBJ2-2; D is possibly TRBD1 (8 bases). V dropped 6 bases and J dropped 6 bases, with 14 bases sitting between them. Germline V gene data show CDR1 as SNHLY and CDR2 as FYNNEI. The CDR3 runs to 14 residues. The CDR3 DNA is TGTGCCAGCAGGGACAGGGAGGGGGCCGGGGAGCTGTTTTTT. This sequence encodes CASRDREGAGELFF.

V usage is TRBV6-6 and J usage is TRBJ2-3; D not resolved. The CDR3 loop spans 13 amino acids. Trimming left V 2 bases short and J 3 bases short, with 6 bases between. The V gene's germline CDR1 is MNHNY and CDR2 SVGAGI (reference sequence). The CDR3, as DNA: TGTGCCAGCAGTTACATTGGGACAGATACGCAGTATTTT. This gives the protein CASSYIGTDTQYF.

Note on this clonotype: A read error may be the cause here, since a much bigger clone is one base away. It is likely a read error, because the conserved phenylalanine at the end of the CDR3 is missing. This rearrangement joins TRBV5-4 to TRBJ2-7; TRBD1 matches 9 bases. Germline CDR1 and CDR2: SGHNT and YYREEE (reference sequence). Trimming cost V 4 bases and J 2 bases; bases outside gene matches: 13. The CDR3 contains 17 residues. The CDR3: CASSQEGWDRVTYEQYC. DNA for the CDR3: TGTGCCAGCAGCCAAGAAGGGTGGGACAGGGTCACCTACGAGCAGTACTGC.

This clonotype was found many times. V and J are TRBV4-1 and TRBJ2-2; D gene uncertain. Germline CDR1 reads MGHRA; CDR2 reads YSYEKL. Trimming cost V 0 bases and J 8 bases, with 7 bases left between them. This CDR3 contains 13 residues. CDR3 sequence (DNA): TGCGCCAGCAGCCAAGATCGAGTGGGGGAGCTGTTTTTT. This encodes CASSQDRVGELFF.

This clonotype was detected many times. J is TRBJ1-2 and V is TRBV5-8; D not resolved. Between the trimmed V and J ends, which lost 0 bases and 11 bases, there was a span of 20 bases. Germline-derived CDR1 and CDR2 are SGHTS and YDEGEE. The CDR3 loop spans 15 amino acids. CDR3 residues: CASSLALWFGEGYTF. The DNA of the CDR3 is TGTGCCAGCAGCTTGGCCTTATGGTTTGGAGAGGGTTACACCTTC. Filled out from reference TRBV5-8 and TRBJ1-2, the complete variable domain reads EAGVTQSPTHLIKTRGQQATLRCSPISGHTSVYWYQQALGLGLQFLLWYDEGEERNRGNFPPRFSGRQFPNYSSELNVNALELEDSALYLCASSLALWFGEGYTFGSGTRLTVV.

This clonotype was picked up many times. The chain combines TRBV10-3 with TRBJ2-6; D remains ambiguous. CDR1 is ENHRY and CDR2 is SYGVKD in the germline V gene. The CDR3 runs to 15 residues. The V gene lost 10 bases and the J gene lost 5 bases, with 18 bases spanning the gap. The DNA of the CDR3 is TGTGCCAGTACTCCTGGAACGGGCTGGGCCAACGTCCTGACTTTC. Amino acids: CASTPGTGWANVLTF.

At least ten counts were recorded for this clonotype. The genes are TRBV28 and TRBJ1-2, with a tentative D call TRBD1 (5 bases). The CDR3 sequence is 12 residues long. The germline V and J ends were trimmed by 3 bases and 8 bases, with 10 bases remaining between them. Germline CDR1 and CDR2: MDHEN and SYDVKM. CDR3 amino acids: CASSFTGEGYTF. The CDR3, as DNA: TGTGCCAGCAGTTTCACGGGGGAAGGCTACACCTTC.

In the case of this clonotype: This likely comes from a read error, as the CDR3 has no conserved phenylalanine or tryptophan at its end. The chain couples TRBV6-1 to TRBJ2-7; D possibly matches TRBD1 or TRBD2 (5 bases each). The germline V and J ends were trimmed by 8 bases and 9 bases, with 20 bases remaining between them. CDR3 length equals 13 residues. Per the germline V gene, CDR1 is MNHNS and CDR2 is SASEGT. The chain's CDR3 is CASGRGPVAGQYC. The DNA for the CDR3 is TGTGCCAGCGGACGGGGACCGGTCGCCGGGCAGTACTGC.

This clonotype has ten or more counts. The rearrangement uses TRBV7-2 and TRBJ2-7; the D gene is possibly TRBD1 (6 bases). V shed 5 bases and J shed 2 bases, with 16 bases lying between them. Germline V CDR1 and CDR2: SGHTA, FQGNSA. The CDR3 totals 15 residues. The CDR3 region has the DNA TGTGCCAGCAGCCCAAGACAGGCCCTAACCTACGAGCAGTACTTC. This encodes CASSPRQALTYEQYF.

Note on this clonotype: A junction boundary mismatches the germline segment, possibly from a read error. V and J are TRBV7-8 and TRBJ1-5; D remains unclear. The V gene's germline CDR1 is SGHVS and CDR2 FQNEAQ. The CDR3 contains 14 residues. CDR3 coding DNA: TGTGCCAGCAGCTTGGGCACTAGCGATCAGGCCCAGCATTTT. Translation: CASSLGTSDQAQHF. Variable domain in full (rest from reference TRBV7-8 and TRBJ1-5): GAGVSQSPRYKVAKRGQDVALRCDPISGHVSLFWYQQALGQGPEFLTYFQNEAQLDKSGLPSDRFFAERPEGSVSTLKIQRTQQEDSAVYLCASSLGTSDQAQHFGDGTRLSIL.

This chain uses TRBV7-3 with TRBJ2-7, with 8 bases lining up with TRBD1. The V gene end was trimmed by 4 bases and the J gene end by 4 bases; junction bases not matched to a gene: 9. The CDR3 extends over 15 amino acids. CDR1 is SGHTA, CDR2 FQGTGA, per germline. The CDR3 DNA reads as TGTGCCAGCAGCTCAGACAGGGGATCGGGGTACGAGCAGTACGTC. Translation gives CASSSDRGSGYEQYV.

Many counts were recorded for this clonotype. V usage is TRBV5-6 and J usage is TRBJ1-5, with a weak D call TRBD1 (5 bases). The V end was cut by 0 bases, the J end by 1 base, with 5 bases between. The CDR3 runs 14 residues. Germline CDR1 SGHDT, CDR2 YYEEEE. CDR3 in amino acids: CASSLAGSNQPQHF. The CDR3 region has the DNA TGTGCCAGCAGCTTGGCAGGGAGCAATCAGCCCCAGCATTTT.